This T cell receptor beta chain was recorded in a study of Graves' ophthalmopathy and Graves' hyperthyroidism. RNA served as the template for amplifying TCR beta CDR3 regions. Following a first-round RT-PCR that used HTBI primers, a second-round multiplex PCR was carried out. A single record per CDR3 protein comes from TCRdb applying MiXCR to the multiplex PCR reads. The sample shows more than 300,000 distinct CDR3 sequences, approximately 15% of them seen only once. As regards this clonotype: The antigen is unknown.

The study, taken as a whole, reports: The model flagged ophthalmopathy progression at over 60% sensitivity and 72% to 80% specificity.

Specimen: peripheral blood. The receptor was derived from a woman aged 18-30 years with stable Graves' hyperthyroidism.

The CDR3 loop reads CASSQDGYQPQHF. CDR3 DNA sequence: TGTGCCAGCAGCCAAGATGGGTATCAGCCCCAGCATTTT. The chain recombines TRBV14 with TRBJ1-5, with D hard to call. The germline CDR1 and CDR2 sequences are SGHDN and FVKESK. Trimming cost V 0 bases and J 5 bases, with 5 bases left between them. The CDR3 sequence is 13 residues long. Full variable domain (rest looked up from reference TRBV14 and TRBJ1-5): EAGVTQFPSHSVIEKGQTVTLRCDPISGHDNLYWYRRVMGKEIKFLLHFVKESKQDESGMPNNRFLAERTGGTYSTLKVQPAELEDSGVYFCASSQDGYQPQHFGDGTRLSIL.